This T cell receptor beta chain was captured by sequencing in a study of CD4+ T cells in melanoma (dated 2022 in TCRdb). About the study as a whole: Neoantigen-specific CD4+ T cells in human melanoma were what the study investigated. What the research found in general, with its limitations: Neoantigen-specific CD4+ T cells in melanoma were reported to show diverse differentiation states. The report described a correlation between neoantigen-specific CD4+ T cells and the function of CD8+ T cells, macrophages and B cells.

Library construction relied on the immunoSEQ multiplex PCR assay. The source is immuneACCESS, and TCRdb retained only in-frame sequences with V and J called. Part of the clones is not carried over; for the studies checked, unresolved V genes explain less than half of this, and the remainder is unexplained. A total of about 4,900 clones appear in this sample, around three fifths of them only once. Of the sample, about 25% is held by the ten largest clones. A word on this clone: The target of this receptor is not known. No clone much larger than this one lies a single base away; base qualities are absent.

The CDR3 numbers 14 residues from cysteine through phenylalanine. The read is trimmed to its CDR3 DNA, 42 bases read in frame from base 1. The trim is 11 bases for V and 1 base for J, with a gap of 16 bases between the germline ends. CDR1 WSHSY and CDR2 SAAADI were looked up in the germline V gene. The donors were people with melanoma. The sequenced sample consisted of cells from a culture (not recorded whether cultured in vitro). This TCR was recovered from a human donor with melanoma. Recombination linked TRBV10-2 to TRBJ2-3; the D gene is tentatively TRBD1 or TRBD2, each matching 6 bases. The sequenced DNA: TGCGCCCGGGGGCTCTCGTCGGGCACAGATACGCAGTATTTT. Translated, it gives CARGLSSGTDTQYF.